One and the same sample provided the 14 T cell receptor beta chains below, sequenced in a study of blood T cell repertoires in COVID-19. Sequencing used immunoSEQ multiplex PCR; TCRdb keeps in-frame clones, though not all of them. The repertoire holds about 310,000 clones, with over 75% as singletons. Sequences were obtained from peripheral blood. The receptors were sampled from a man between 45 and 60 years old with active or convalescent COVID-19.

This chain uses TRBV5-1 with TRBJ2-2; possibly TRBD2 for D (6 bases). Trimming removed 3 bases at V and 4 bases at J, with 16 bases between. The CDR3 totals 16 residues. The germline V gene encodes CDR1 SGHRS and CDR2 YFSETQ. The CDR3 region is CASSSLPGDPTGELFF. The CDR3 region has the DNA TGCGCCAGCAGCTCACTACCGGGAGACCCCACCGGGGAGCTGTTTTTT. Together with reference TRBV5-1 and TRBJ2-2, the CDR3 gives the full variable domain: KAGVTQTPRYLIKTRGQQVTLSCSPISGHRSVSWYQQTPGQGLQFLFEYFSETQRNKGNFPGRFSGRQFSNSRSEMNVSTLELGDSALYLCASSSLPGDPTGELFFGEGSRLTVL.

The chain carries TRBV19 and TRBJ2-7; 8 positions agree with TRBD1. Trimming cost V 2 bases and J 0 bases; bases outside gene matches: 3. In germline, CDR1 is LNHDA, CDR2 SQIVND (reference sequence). This CDR3 has 15 amino acids. As DNA, the CDR3 is TGTGCCAGTAGTATAATGCAGGGGGCCTCCTACGAGCAGTACTTC. Translating it yields CASSIMQGASYEQYF.

V gene TRBV3-1 (or the pseudogene TRBV3-2) combines with J gene TRBJ2-3, with 9 bases identical to TRBD1. The CDR3 runs to 17 residues. The junction had 7 bases not matched to a gene; V was cut back by 0 bases and J by 3 bases. Germline V gene lookup returns CDR1 LGHDT and CDR2 YNNKEL (reference sequence). The CDR3 here is CASSQDLPTGGTDTQYF. The CDR3, as DNA: TGTGCCAGCAGCCAAGATCTGCCGACAGGGGGGACAGATACGCAGTATTTT.

The rearrangement links TRBV28 to TRBJ1-1; TRBD1 matches at 7 bases. CDR1 is MDHEN, CDR2 SYDVKM, per germline. This CDR3 is built from 15 residues. Trimming at V came to 5 bases and at J to 1 base, leaving 7 bases not matched to a gene. The DNA for the CDR3 is TGTGCCAGCAGTCCAGGGGGAGGAAAGAACACTGAAGCTTTCTTT. This encodes CASSPGGGKNTEAFF.

This chain links TRBV30 with TRBJ2-1; no reliable D call. This CDR3 has 12 residues. Germline CDR1 and CDR2: GTSNPN and SVGIG (reference sequence). Between the trimmed V and J ends, which lost 2 bases and 5 bases, there was a span of 7 bases. The CDR3 protein is CAWSPPDNEQFF. In DNA form, the CDR3 reads TGTGCCTGGAGTCCCCCCGACAATGAGCAGTTCTTC.

The rearrangement joins TRBV3-1 (or the pseudogene TRBV3-2) to TRBJ1-1, with D hard to call. Germline V CDR1 and CDR2: LGHDT, YNNKEL (reference sequence). V lost 5 bases and J 1 base, leaving 5 bases between the germline ends. This CDR3 has 12 residues. For the CDR3, the DNA is TGTGCCAGCAGCACATGGAACACTGAAGCTTTCTTT. Translation gives CASSTWNTEAFF.

The chain links TRBV7-9 to TRBJ1-1, with D possibly TRBD1 on 5 matching bases. This CDR3 is built from 13 residues. The germline CDR1 and CDR2 sequences are SEHNR and FQNEAQ (reference sequence). V was shortened by 3 bases and J by 4 bases, with 9 bases between the two germline ends. CDR3 sequence: CASSLGGFTEAFF. As DNA, the CDR3 is TGTGCCAGCAGCTTGGGGGGGTTCACTGAAGCTTTCTTT.

The gene calls are TRBV28 and TRBJ1-3, with D perhaps matching TRBD1 (6 bases). Germline-derived CDR1 and CDR2 are MDHEN and SYDVKM. V was cut by 4 bases and J by 2 bases, with 9 bases left in between. The CDR3 runs to 14 residues. The CDR3 DNA reads TGTGCCAGCAGTTCCGGGACAACTGGAAACACCATATATTTT. Translation: CASSSGTTGNTIYF.

This clone was seen just once. The genes are TRBV21-1 and TRBJ2-7; whether TRBD2, the table's D call, matches the DNA was not checked. TRBV21-1 is classified as a pseudogene. This CDR3 contains 13 residues. CDR3 coding DNA: TGTGCCAGCAGCAGCCTTAAGTCCGGCGAGCAGTACTTC. Its protein is CASSSLKSGEQYF.

The chain couples TRBV4-3 to TRBJ1-2, with D perhaps matching TRBD1 (6 bases). This CDR3 region has 16 residues. The V gene's germline CDR1 is LGHNA and CDR2 YSLEER. Trimming took off 0 bases at V and 4 bases at J, with 15 bases between the two ends. CDR3 protein: CASSQDLGGQGYGYTF. The CDR3, as DNA: TGCGCCAGCAGCCAAGATCTCGGGGGGCAGGGCTATGGCTACACCTTC.

Points on this clone: The sample contains more than one DNA sequence encoding this CDR3. The chain combines TRBV5-1 with TRBJ2-7, with 8 bases fitting TRBD1. The junction had 5 bases not matched to a gene; V was cut back by 3 bases and J by 0 bases. The germline gives CDR1 SGHRS, CDR2 YFSETQ. CDR3 length: 15 amino acids. The CDR3 DNA follows: TGCGCCAGCAGCTCCGGACAGGGCAGCTCCTACGAGCAGTACTTC. This encodes CASSSGQGSSYEQYF.

The chain carries TRBV28 and TRBJ2-2, with D perhaps TRBD1 (6 bases). Germline CDR1 and CDR2: MDHEN and SYDVKM. V was clipped by 5 bases and J by 4 bases, with 20 bases between them. The CDR3 runs to 17 residues. In DNA, the CDR3 is TGTGCCAGCAGTCTAACCCAGGGGCAGGGGTCCACCGGGGAGCTGTTTTTT. Amino acids: CASSLTQGQGSTGELFF.

This chain uses TRBV5-1 with TRBJ2-5; D remains ambiguous. V lost 0 bases and J lost 5, with 8 bases in between. The CDR3 loop spans 13 amino acids. Per germline, CDR1 SGHRS and CDR2 YFSETQ. CDR3: CASSLENQETQYF. CDR3 bases: TGCGCCAGCAGCTTGGAGAATCAGGAGACCCAGTACTTC. The complete variable domain, with remaining parts taken from reference TRBV5-1 and TRBJ2-5, reads KAGVTQTPRYLIKTRGQQVTLSCSPISGHRSVSWYQQTPGQGLQFLFEYFSETQRNKGNFPGRFSGRQFSNSRSEMNVSTLELGDSALYLCASSLENQETQYFGPGTRLLVL.

The V and J genes are TRBV12-3 or TRBV12-4 and TRBJ2-7, with TRBD2 matching over 11 bases. The CDR3 consists of 13 residues. The V and J ends lost 5 bases and 7 bases, in that order; junction bases with no gene match: 4. The CDR3 spells CASSLSGRGEQYF. CDR3 bases: TGTGCCAGCAGTCTTAGCGGGAGGGGTGAGCAGTACTTC.